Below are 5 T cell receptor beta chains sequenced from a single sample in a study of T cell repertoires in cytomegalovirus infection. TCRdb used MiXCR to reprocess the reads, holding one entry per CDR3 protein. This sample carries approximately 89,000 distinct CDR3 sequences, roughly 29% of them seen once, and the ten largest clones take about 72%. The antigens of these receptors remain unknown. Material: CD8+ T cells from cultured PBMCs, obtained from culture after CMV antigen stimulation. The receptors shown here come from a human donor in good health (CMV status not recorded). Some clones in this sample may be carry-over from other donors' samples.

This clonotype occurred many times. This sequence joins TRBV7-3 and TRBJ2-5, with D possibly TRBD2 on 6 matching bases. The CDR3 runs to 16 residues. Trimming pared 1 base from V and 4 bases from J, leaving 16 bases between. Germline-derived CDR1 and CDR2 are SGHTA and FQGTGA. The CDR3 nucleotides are TGTGCCAGCAGCTTAAGGGGCCTTGGGGGAGGAGAGACCCAGTACTTC. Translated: CASSLRGLGGGETQYF.

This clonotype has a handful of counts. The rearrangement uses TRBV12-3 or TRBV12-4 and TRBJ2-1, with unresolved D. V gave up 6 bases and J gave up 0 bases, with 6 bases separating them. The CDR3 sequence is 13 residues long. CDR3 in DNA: TGTGCCAGCAGGCCTAGCTCCTACAATGAGCAGTTCTTC. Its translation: CASRPSSYNEQFF.

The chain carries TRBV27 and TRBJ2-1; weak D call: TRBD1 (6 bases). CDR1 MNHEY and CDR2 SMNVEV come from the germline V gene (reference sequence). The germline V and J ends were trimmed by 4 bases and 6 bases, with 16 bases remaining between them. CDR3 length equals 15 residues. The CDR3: CASSSGPGAANEQFF. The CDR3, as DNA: TGTGCCAGCAGTTCCGGTCCAGGGGCGGCCAATGAGCAGTTCTTC.

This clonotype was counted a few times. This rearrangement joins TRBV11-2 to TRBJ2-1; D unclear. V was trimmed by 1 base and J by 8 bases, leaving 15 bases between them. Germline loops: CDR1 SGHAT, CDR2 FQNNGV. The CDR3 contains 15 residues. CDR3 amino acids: CASSLVSTTGHEQFF. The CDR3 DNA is TGTGCCAGCAGCTTAGTTTCTACCACGGGCCATGAGCAGTTCTTC. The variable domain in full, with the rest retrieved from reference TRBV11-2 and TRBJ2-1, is EAGVAQSPRYKIIEKRQSVAFWCNPISGHATLYWYQQILGQGPKLLIQFQNNGVVDDSQLPKDRFSAERLKGVDSTLKIQPAKLEDSAVYLCASSLVSTTGHEQFFGPGTRLTVL.

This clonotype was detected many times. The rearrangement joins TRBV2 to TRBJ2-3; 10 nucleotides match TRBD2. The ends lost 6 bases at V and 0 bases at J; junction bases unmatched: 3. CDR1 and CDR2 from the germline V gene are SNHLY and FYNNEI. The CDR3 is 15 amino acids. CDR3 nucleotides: TGTGCCAGCAGCGGACTAGCGGTTAGCACAGATACGCAGTATTTT. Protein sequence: CASSGLAVSTDTQYF.